A single sample is the source of the 8 T cell receptor beta chains below, sequenced in a study of T cell repertoires in cytomegalovirus infection. These receptors have no identified antigens. TCRdb reprocessed the reads with MiXCR, giving one entry per CDR3 protein. The profile covers 110,000 or so distinct CDR3 sequences, with about 33% appearing a single time and roughly 40% taken by the ten largest. The material was CD8+ T cells from cultured PBMCs, obtained from culture after CMV antigen stimulation. Source of these receptors: a human donor in good health (CMV status not recorded). Some clones in this sample may be carry-over from other donors' samples.

This clonotype was detected a few times. The CDR3, as DNA: TGTGCCAGCAGCTATAGCGGGGGTAACTACAATGAGCAGTTCTTC. Its translation: CASSYSGGNYNEQFF. This chain links TRBV7-2 with TRBJ2-1, with 9 nucleotides matching TRBD2. This CDR3 contains 15 residues. V was clipped by 4 bases and J by 3 bases; unmatched bases: 4. Germline assignment: CDR1 SGHTA and CDR2 FQGNSA.

The rearrangement uses TRBV7-8 and TRBJ2-5; the D gene is possibly TRBD1 (6 bases). The CDR3 covers 16 residues. V shed 1 base and J shed 2 bases, with 14 bases lying between them. Germline-derived CDR1 and CDR2 are SGHVS and FQNEAQ. The CDR3 spells CASSLVDSPDQETQYF. CDR3 DNA sequence: TGTGCCAGCAGCTTAGTGGACAGTCCCGATCAAGAGACCCAGTACTTC.

This chain joins TRBV6-5 and TRBJ2-1, with 7 positions matching TRBD2. CDR1 is MNHEY and CDR2 is SVGAGI in the germline V gene. J gave up 0 bases and V 6 bases, and 8 bases lay outside the gene matches. This CDR3 is 16 amino acids long. CDR3 amino acids: CASSLSGPASYNEQFF. The CDR3, as DNA: TGTGCCAGCAGCCTTAGCGGGCCTGCCTCCTACAATGAGCAGTTCTTC.

There are a few counts of this clonotype. The chain carries TRBV28 and TRBJ1-5; D gene unclear. V was trimmed by 3 bases and J by 6 bases, leaving 6 bases between them. The CDR3 is made up of 12 amino acids. Germline V gene lookup returns CDR1 MDHEN and CDR2 SYDVKM. CDR3 loop: CASSFTGQPQHF. CDR3 DNA: TGTGCCAGCAGTTTCACCGGTCAGCCCCAGCATTTT.

This clonotype was seen a handful of times. This chain uses TRBV29-1 with TRBJ1-2; D perhaps matches TRBD1 (6 bases). The CDR3 sequence is 14 residues long. V was shortened by 2 bases and J by 3 bases, with 13 bases between the two germline ends. CDR1 is SQVTM and CDR2 is ANQGSEA in the germline V gene. CDR3: CSVEWGGDDYGYTF. CDR3 bases: TGCAGCGTTGAATGGGGGGGCGACGACTATGGCTACACCTTC. Filled out from reference TRBV29-1 and TRBJ1-2, the complete variable domain reads SAVISQKPSRDICQRGTSLTIQCQVDSQVTMMFWYRQQPGQSLTLIATANQGSEATYESGFVIDKFPISRPNLTFSTLTVSNMSPEDSSIYLCSVEWGGDDYGYTFGSGTRLTVV.

The V gene is TRBV4-1, the J gene TRBJ1-1, with D unresolved. Looked up from germline, CDR1 is MGHRA and CDR2 is YSYEKL. V lost 4 bases to trimming and J lost 0 bases, with 15 bases between them. The CDR3 consists of 16 residues. The CDR3 nucleotides are TGCGCCAGCAGCCGCTCTGGTTCAAATTTGAACACTGAAGCTTTCTTT. Translating gives CASSRSGSNLNTEAFF.

There are a few counts of this clonotype. V and J are TRBV7-8 and TRBJ1-5, with a weak D call TRBD1 (6 bases). The CDR3 runs 17 residues. Per germline, CDR1 SGHVS and CDR2 FQNEAQ. Trimming took off 6 bases at V and 0 bases at J, with 18 bases between the two ends. The CDR3 nucleotides are TGTGCCAGCAGACGGCTTGCGGGACAAATTAGCAATCAGCCCCAGCATTTT. Its translation is CASRRLAGQISNQPQHF.

The chain is built from TRBV7-6 and TRBJ2-2, with no clear D. There are 15 residues in the CDR3. Looked up from germline, CDR1 is SGHVS and CDR2 is FNYEAQ. The V and J ends lost 1 base and 3 bases respectively, with 9 bases between them. Here the CDR3 DNA reads TGTGCCAGCAGCTTAGGTGGGGAAGACACCGGGGAGCTGTTTTTT. It is translated as CASSLGGEDTGELFF.